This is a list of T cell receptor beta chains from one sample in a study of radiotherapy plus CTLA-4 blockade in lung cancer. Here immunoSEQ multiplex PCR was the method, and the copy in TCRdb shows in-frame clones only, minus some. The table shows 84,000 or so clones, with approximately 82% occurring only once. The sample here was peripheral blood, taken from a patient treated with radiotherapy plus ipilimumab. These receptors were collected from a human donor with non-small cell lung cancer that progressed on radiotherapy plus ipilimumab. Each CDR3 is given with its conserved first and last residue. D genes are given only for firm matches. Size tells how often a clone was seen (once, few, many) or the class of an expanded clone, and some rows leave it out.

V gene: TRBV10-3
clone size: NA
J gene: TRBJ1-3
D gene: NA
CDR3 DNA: TGTGCCATCAGTGATAACCAGGGCAAGGGCGCTGGAAACACCATATATTTT
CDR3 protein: CAISDNQGKGAGNTIYF

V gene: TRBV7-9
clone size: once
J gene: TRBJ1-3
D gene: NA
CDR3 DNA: TGTGCCAGCAGCTTTGACAGGACCTCTGGAAACACCATATATTTT
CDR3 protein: CASSFDRTSGNTIYF

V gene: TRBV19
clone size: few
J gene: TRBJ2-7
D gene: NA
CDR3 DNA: TGTGCCAGTAGTATAGGGGAGTACGAGCAGTACTTC
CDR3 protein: CASSIGEYEQYF

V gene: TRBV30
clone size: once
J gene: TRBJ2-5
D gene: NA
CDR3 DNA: TGTGCCTGGAGTGTAGGCTCCCCCGGCCAAGAGACCCAGTACTTC
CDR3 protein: CAWSVGSPGQETQYF

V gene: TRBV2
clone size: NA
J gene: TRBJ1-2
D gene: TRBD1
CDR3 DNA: TGTGCCAGCAGAGGGACAGAGGGTAACTATGGCTACACCTTC
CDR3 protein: CASRGTEGNYGYTF

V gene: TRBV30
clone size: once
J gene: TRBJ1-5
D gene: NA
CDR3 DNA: TGTGCATTGGCCGGCAAAAGCAATCAGCCCCAGCATTTT
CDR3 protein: CALAGKSNQPQHF

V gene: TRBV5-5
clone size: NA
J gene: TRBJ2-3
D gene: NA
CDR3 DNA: TGTGCCAGCAGCTTGGACGGCACAGATACGCAGTATTTT
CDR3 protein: CASSLDGTDTQYF

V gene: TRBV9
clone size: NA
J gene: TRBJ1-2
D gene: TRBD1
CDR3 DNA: TGTGCCAGCAGCGCGACAGGGGGCGTCAGAGGCTACACCTTC
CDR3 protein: CASSATGGVRGYTF

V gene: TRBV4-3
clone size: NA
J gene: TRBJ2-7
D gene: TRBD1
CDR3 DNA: TGCGCCAGCAGCCCGTCGGCGGGGACAGGGAACTACGAGCAGTACTTC
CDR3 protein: CASSPSAGTGNYEQYF

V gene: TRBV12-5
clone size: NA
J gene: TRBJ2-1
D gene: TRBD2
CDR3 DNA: TGTGCTAGTGGTTTGGCATTAACTAGCGGGGACTCCTACAATGAGCAGTTCTTC
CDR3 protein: CASGLALTSGDSYNEQFF

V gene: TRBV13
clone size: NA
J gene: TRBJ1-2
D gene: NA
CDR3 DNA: TGTGCCAGCAGCCGCGACAGAAACTATGGCTACACCTTC
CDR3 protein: CASSRDRNYGYTF

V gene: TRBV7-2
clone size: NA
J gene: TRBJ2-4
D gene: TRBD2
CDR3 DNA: TGTGCCAGCAGCTTTGGACTAGCGGGGGGGCTTGCCAAAAACATTCAGTACTTC
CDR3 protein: CASSFGLAGGLAKNIQYF

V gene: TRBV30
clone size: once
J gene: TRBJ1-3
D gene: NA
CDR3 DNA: TGTGCCTGGAGTAGACAGTCGCGTGGAAACACCATATATTTT
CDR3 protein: CAWSRQSRGNTIYF

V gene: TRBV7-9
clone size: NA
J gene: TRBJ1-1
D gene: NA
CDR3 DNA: TGTGCCAGCAGCCCTCGTATGGGGGACACTGAAGCTTTCTTT
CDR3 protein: CASSPRMGDTEAFF

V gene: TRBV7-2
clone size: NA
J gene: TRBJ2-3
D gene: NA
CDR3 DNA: TGTGCCAGCAGCTTAAGAGGCGGTAGCACAGATACGCAGTATTTT
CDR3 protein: CASSLRGGSTDTQYF

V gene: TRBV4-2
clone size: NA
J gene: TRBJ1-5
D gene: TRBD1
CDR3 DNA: TGTGCCAGCAGCCAAGAAATGGGACAGCACAATCAGCCCCAGCATTTT
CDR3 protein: CASSQEMGQHNQPQHF

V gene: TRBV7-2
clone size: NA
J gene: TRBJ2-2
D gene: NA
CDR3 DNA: TGTGCCAGCAGCCCTCTAAGGGAAGTGTTTTTT
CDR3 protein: CASSPLREVFF

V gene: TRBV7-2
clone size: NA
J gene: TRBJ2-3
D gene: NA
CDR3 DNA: TGTGCCAGCATCGGAAGGCGGGGCACAGATACGCAGTATTTT
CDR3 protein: CASIGRRGTDTQYF

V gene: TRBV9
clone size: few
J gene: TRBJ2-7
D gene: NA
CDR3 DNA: TGTGCCAGCAGCCCGAGCCCAGTGAGCTCCTACGAGCAGTACTTC
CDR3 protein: CASSPSPVSSYEQYF

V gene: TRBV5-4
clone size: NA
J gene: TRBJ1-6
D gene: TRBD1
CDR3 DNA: TGTGCCAGCAGCGGAGGAAACAGGGGAAGCTCCTATAATTCACCCCTCCACTTT
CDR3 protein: CASSGGNRGSSYNSPLHF

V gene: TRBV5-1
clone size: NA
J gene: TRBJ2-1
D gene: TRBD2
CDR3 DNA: TGCGCCAGCAGCTTGGCTAGCGGGAGGGCCGGTGAGCAGTTCTTC
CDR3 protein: CASSLASGRAGEQFF

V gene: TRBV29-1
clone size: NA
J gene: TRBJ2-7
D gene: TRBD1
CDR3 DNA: TGCAGCGTCGGGACAGGGCTCTACGAGCAGTACTTC
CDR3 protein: CSVGTGLYEQYF

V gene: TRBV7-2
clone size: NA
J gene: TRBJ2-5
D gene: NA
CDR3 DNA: TGTGCCAGCACCCCCCTTAGCGGAGAGACCCAGTACTTC
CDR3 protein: CASTPLSGETQYF

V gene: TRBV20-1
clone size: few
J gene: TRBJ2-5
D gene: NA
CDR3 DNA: TGCAGTGCTAGGATGATGGAGACCCAGTACTTC
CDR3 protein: CSARMMETQYF

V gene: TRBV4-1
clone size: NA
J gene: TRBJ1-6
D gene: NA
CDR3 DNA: TGCGCCAGCAGCCAAGAAGAGAATGATTCACCCCTCCACTTT
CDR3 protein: CASSQEENDSPLHF

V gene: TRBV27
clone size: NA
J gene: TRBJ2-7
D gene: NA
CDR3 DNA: TGTGCCAGCAGTCAAACAAACAGGGTAGTGGGCGAGCAGTACTTC
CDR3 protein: CASSQTNRVVGEQYF

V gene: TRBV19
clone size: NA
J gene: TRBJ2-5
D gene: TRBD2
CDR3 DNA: TGTGCCAGTAGTTCCCGACGGACTAGCGGGGGGCAAGAGACCCAGTACTTC
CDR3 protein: CASSSRRTSGGQETQYF

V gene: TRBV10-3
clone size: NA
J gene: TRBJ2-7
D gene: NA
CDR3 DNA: TGTGCCATCAGTGAGTCGTTATCTACGTCCTACGAGCAGTACTTC
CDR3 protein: CAISESLSTSYEQYF

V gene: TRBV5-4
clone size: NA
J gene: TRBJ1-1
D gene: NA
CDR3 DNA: TGTGCCAGCAGCCTACCGGGGCCGGGGCTGAACACTGAAGCTTTCTTT
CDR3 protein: CASSLPGPGLNTEAFF

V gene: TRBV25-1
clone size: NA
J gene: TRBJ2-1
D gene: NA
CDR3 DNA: TGTGCCAGCAGTGACGAGAGGGCTGTGGGCAATGAGCAGTTCTTC
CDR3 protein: CASSDERAVGNEQFF

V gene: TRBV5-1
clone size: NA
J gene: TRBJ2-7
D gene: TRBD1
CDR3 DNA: TGCGCCAGCAGCTTAGGGGGACAGGTCGAGTCCGAGCAGTACTTC
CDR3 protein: CASSLGGQVESEQYF

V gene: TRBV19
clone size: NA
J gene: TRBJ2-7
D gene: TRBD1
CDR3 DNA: TGTGCCAGTAGTAGTGGACAGGGGGTCGAGCAGTACTTC
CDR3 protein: CASSSGQGVEQYF

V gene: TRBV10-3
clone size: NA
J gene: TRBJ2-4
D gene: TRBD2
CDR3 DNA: TGTGCCATCAGCAGAGGGGCCGGGAGGGCCGTGAACATTCAGTACTTC
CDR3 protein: CAISRGAGRAVNIQYF

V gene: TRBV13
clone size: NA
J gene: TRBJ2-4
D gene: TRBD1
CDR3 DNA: TGTGCCAGCAGGAAACAGGGGGTTTTGGACAAAAACATTCAGTACTTC
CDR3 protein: CASRKQGVLDKNIQYF

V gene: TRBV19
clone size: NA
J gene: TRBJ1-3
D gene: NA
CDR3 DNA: TGTGCCAGTAGTATAGCTGGGATCCTGGGAAACACCATATATTTT
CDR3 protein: CASSIAGILGNTIYF

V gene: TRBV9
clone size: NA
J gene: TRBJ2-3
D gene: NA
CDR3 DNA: TGTGCCAGCAGCGAAGGAGGCAGCACAGATACGCAGTATTTT
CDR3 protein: CASSEGGSTDTQYF

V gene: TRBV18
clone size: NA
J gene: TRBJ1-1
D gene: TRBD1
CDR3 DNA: TGTGCCAGCTCACTTTCACAGGGGCCGAACACTGAAGCTTTCTTT
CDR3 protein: CASSLSQGPNTEAFF

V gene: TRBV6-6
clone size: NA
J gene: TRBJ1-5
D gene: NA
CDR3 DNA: TGTGCCAGCAGTTATAACCTCGGGGGCAATCAGCCCCAGCATTTT
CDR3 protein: CASSYNLGGNQPQHF

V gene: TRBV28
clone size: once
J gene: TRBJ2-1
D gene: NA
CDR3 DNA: TGTGCCAGCAGTCGGACCGGGACCTACAATGAGCAGTTCTTC
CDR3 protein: CASSRTGTYNEQFF

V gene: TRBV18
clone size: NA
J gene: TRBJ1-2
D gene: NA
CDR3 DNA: TGTGCCAGCTCACCAGGGCTACAGGGTTTATCATCAGATATTGGCTACACCTTC
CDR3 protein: CASSPGLQGLSSDIGYTF

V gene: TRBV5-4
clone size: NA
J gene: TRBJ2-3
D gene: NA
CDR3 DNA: TGTGCCAGCAGCTTGGTAGGTTCAGGCGCAGATACGCAGTATTTT
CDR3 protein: CASSLVGSGADTQYF

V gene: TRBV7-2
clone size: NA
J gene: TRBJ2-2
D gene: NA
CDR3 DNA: TGTGCCAGCAGCTTAGTCGGGGGTGACACCGGGGAGCTGTTTTTT
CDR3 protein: CASSLVGGDTGELFF

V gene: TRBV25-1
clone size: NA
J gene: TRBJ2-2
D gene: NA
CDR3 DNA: TGTGCCGGGCAGGGACCGGGGGCCGGGGAGCTGTTTTTT
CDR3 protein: CAGQGPGAGELFF

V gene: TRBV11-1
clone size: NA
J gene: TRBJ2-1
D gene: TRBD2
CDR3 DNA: TGTGCCAGCAGCTTAGGGGGACTAGCGGACTCCTACAATGAGCAGTTCTTC
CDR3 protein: CASSLGGLADSYNEQFF

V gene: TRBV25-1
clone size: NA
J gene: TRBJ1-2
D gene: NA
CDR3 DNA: TGTGCCAGCAGCGGGACTAACTATGGCTACACCTTC
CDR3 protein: CASSGTNYGYTF

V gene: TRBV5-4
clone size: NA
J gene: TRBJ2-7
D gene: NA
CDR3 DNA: TGTGCCAGCAGCTTGGACAGGGCCTACGAGCAGTACTTC
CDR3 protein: CASSLDRAYEQYF

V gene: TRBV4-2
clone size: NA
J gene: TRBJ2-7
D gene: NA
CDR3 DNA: TGTGCCAGCAGCCAAGATTGGTCGAGCTCCTACGAGCAGTACTTC
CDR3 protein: CASSQDWSSSYEQYF

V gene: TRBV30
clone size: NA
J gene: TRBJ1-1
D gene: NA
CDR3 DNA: TGTGCCTGGAGTGGAATGGGCACTGAAGCTTTCTTT
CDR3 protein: CAWSGMGTEAFF

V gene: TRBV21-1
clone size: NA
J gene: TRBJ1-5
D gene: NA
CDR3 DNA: TGTGCCAGCAGGGGCAGACAGGGAAGCAATCAGCCCCAGCATTTT
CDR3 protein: CASRGRQGSNQPQHF

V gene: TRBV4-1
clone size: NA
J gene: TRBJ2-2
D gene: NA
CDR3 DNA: TGCGCCAGCAGCCCCGTCCTAGTCGGGGAAGGCACCGGGGAGCTGTTTTTT
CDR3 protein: CASSPVLVGEGTGELFF

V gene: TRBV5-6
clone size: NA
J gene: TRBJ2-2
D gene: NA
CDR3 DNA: TGTGCCAGCAGACTGGTGTACACCGGGGAGCTGTTTTTT
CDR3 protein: CASRLVYTGELFF

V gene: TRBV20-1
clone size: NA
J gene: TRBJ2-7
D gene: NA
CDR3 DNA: TGCAGTTGGGGAACAGGGGAGCAGTACTTC
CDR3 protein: CSWGTGEQYF

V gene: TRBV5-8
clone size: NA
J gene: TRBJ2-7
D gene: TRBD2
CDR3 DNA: TGTGCCAGCAGCTCACTAGCGACCTACGAGCAGTACTTC
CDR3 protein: CASSSLATYEQYF

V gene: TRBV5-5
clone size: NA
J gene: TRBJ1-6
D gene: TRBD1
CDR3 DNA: TGTGCCAGCAGCTTTACAGGGGTTCGAAATTCACCCCTCCACTTT
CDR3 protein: CASSFTGVRNSPLHF